These 32 T cell receptor beta chains were sequenced from one sample in a study of blood T cells in healthy people across ages. Primed by a sample-barcoded 5' primer and a J-beta primer mix, a second PCR proceeded for roughly 7 to 12 cycles. Each CDR3 protein gets one entry after TCRdb re-called the 5' RACE reads with MiXCR. The sample consists of about 1,400,000 distinct CDR3 sequences, around 42% of them appearing once. Sequenced sample: blood. The receptors here all came from a woman aged 18-29 years in good health.

There are a few counts of this clonotype. V is TRBV6-2 or TRBV6-3 and J is TRBJ2-3, with D uncertain. This CDR3 contains 14 residues. Deletions cut 6 bases from V and 2 bases from J, with 12 bases between. Germline CDR1 reads MNHEY; CDR2 reads SVGEGT. The DNA for the CDR3 is TGTGCCAGCAGCCCCCGGACCCTCACAGATACGCAGTATTTT. Protein sequence: CASSPRTLTDTQYF.

The chain combines TRBV28 with TRBJ2-3; tentatively, D is TRBD2 (5 bases). The CDR3 contains 14 residues. Germline CDR1 MDHEN, CDR2 SYDVKM. V lost 5 bases to trimming and J lost 1 base, with 10 bases between them. This CDR3 is CASSALGGTDTQYF. CDR3 nucleotides: TGTGCCAGCAGTGCCCTCGGGGGCACAGATACGCAGTATTTT.

The chain links TRBV6-5 to TRBJ1-5, with 11 bases matching TRBD1. V lost 6 bases and J lost 7; bases outside the gene matches: 5. The V gene's germline CDR1 is MNHEY and CDR2 SVGAGI. This CDR3 region has 14 residues. CDR3 loop: CASSSGTGGQPQHF. In DNA, the CDR3 is TGTGCCAGCAGCTCCGGGACAGGGGGACAGCCCCAGCATTTT.

In its sample, this clonotype was seen a few times. The rearrangement links TRBV29-1 to TRBJ1-1; 7 positions match TRBD1. The CDR3 sequence is 14 residues long. The trim removed 1 base at V and 3 bases at J, leaving 5 bases unmatched. Germline V gene lookup returns CDR1 SQVTM and CDR2 ANQGSEA. The CDR3 coding sequence is TGCAGCGTTGAAGGACAGGGATTGGACACTGAAGCTTTCTTT. It encodes CSVEGQGLDTEAFF. The variable domain in full, completed from reference TRBV29-1 and TRBJ1-1, reads SAVISQKPSRDICQRGTSLTIQCQVDSQVTMMFWYRQQPGQSLTLIATANQGSEATYESGFVIDKFPISRPNLTFSTLTVSNMSPEDSSIYLCSVEGQGLDTEAFFGQGTRLTVV.

This rearrangement joins TRBV4-2 to TRBJ2-1; D might be TRBD2 (5 bases). The V end lost 3 bases, the J end lost 13 bases, and 28 bases lay between the germline ends. The CDR3 runs 17 residues. Germline V gene lookup returns CDR1 LGHNA and CDR2 YNFKEQ. CDR3 DNA sequence: TGTGCCAGCAGCCAGGCTGAAGGACTTCCGTTCCAAGAAACCCAGTTCTTC. Translated, it gives CASSQAEGLPFQETQFF.

CDR3 nucleotide sequence: TGTGCCAGCAGTTTCCTACAGGGGCAAAACACTGAAGCTTTCTTT. Its translation: CASSFLQGQNTEAFF. The chain joins TRBV27 to TRBJ1-1; TRBD1 matches 7 bases. Germline-derived CDR1 and CDR2 are MNHEY and SMNVEV (reference sequence). The CDR3 contains 15 residues. Losses at the gene ends were 3 bases for V and 2 bases for J; bases not matched to a gene: 6.

With regard to this clonotype: With a much larger clone just one base away, this may be a read error. The V and J genes are TRBV6-5 and TRBJ2-5; 10 bases align to TRBD2. Per the germline V gene, CDR1 is MNHEY and CDR2 is SVGAGI. The CDR3 totals 13 residues. Here the CDR3 reads CASRGLAEETRYF. The CDR3 DNA is TGTGCCAGCAGAGGACTAGCGGAAGAGACCCGGTACTTC.

Only a few counts were recorded for this clonotype. The chain is built from TRBV12-3 or TRBV12-4 and TRBJ1-2; no reliable D call. This CDR3 is 16 amino acids long. V was clipped by 5 bases and J by 8 bases, with 24 bases between them. DNA of the CDR3: TGTGCCAGCAGTCCCTACGGGAGAGGGATTATATCGGGCTACACCTTC. Its protein product is CASSPYGRGIISGYTF.

Written as DNA, the CDR3 is TGTGCCACCAGCGGAAAGGGCGGGGAATCCTACGAGCAGTACTTC. This translates into CATSGKGGESYEQYF. The chain combines TRBV24-1 with TRBJ2-7; tentative D call: TRBD2 (6 bases). The CDR3 consists of 15 residues. V shed 7 bases and J shed 1 base, with 16 bases lying between them. Germline V gene sequence: CDR1 KGHDR, CDR2 SFDVKD.

The table lists this clonotype with a few counts. V and J are TRBV7-9 and TRBJ2-3; a weak D match, TRBD2 (5 bases). The CDR3 totals 16 residues. Per the germline V gene, CDR1 is SEHNR and CDR2 is FQNEAQ (reference sequence). Trimming removed 2 bases at V and 3 bases at J, with 15 bases between. CDR3 protein: CASSLSPPEGTDTQYF. Here the CDR3 DNA reads TGTGCCAGCAGCTTAAGCCCTCCAGAGGGAACAGATACGCAGTATTTT.

The chain employs TRBV2 and TRBJ1-2; 8 nucleotides agree with TRBD1. The CDR3 has 15 residues. CDR1 is SNHLY and CDR2 is FYNNEI in the germline V gene. The ends lost 1 base at V and 8 bases at J; junction bases unmatched: 9. The CDR3 sequence: CASSEVRQGARGYTF. CDR3 DNA: TGTGCCAGCAGTGAAGTTCGGCAGGGGGCGCGAGGCTACACCTTC.

V usage is TRBV10-3 and J usage is TRBJ1-2; D may be TRBD1 (6 bases). CDR3 length: 17 amino acids. V was shortened by 4 bases and J by 3 bases, with 21 bases between the two germline ends. Germline V lookup: CDR1 ENHRY, CDR2 SYGVKD. The CDR3 region is CAISGSIGGGADYGYTF. CDR3 bases: TGTGCCATCAGTGGGTCGATAGGGGGGGGCGCCGACTATGGCTACACCTTC.

The rearrangement joins TRBV4-1 to TRBJ2-1, with D possibly TRBD2 on 5 matching bases. The V and J ends lost 1 base and 10 bases respectively, with 14 bases between them. CDR3 length equals 14 residues. CDR1 MGHRA and CDR2 YSYEKL come from the germline V gene. DNA of the CDR3: TGCGCCAGCAGCCAAGTGGACGGGGATTACGAGCAGTTCTTC. Amino acid sequence: CASSQVDGDYEQFF.

This clonotype has more than one count but fewer than ten. The rearrangement uses TRBV7-9 and TRBJ2-1; 8 nucleotides align to TRBD2. The trim removed 0 bases at V and 10 bases at J, leaving 11 bases unmatched. Germline CDR1 is SEHNR and CDR2 is FQNEAQ (reference sequence). The CDR3 runs 16 residues. CDR3 loop: CASSLAYIAGRDEQFF. CDR3 DNA: TGTGCCAGCAGCTTAGCGTATATAGCGGGACGCGACGAGCAGTTCTTC.

This clonotype came up once. The chain employs TRBV4-2 and TRBJ2-7; D gene uncertain. Germline-derived CDR1 and CDR2 are LGHNA and YNFKEQ. CDR3 length: 13 residues. The ends were cut back, 0 bases at V and 3 bases at J, with 6 bases in the middle. The CDR3, as DNA: TGTGCCAGCAGCCAAGAGAGCGACTACGAGCAGTACTTC. Translated: CASSQESDYEQYF.

The chain couples TRBV28 to TRBJ2-1; no firm D call. CDR1 and CDR2 from the germline V gene are MDHEN and SYDVKM. There are 12 residues in the CDR3. V lost 5 bases to trimming and J lost 9 bases, with 11 bases between them. CDR3 in amino acids: CASSSSPGEQFF. For the CDR3, the DNA is TGTGCCAGCAGTAGCAGCCCGGGTGAGCAGTTCTTC.

This clonotype was observed a handful of times. The V call is TRBV28, the J call TRBJ1-2; D is undetermined. V lost 7 bases and J 5 bases, leaving 14 bases between the germline ends. The CDR3 runs 13 residues. The germline V gene encodes CDR1 MDHEN and CDR2 SYDVKM. The CDR3 DNA sequence: TGTGCCAGCAATAACTTAGCTCAGTATGGCTACACCTTC. Protein sequence: CASNNLAQYGYTF.

This clonotype was observed a handful of times. The chain carries TRBV7-9 and TRBJ2-7, with 7 positions matching TRBD1. Per the germline V gene, CDR1 is SEHNR and CDR2 is FQNEAQ (reference sequence). V trimming: 6 bases; J trimming: 4 bases; junction bases outside the gene matches: 15. The CDR3 sequence is 16 residues long. CDR3: CASSSVVETGIYEQYF. In nucleotides, the CDR3 is TGTGCCAGCAGTTCCGTAGTTGAGACAGGGATATACGAGCAGTACTTC.

Only a few counts were recorded for this clonotype. The chain couples TRBV29-1 to TRBJ1-1; D is ambiguous. Germline loops: CDR1 SQVTM, CDR2 ANQGSEA. V was trimmed by 2 bases and J by 1 base, leaving 11 bases between them. The CDR3 is 14 amino acids. CDR3 bases: TGCAGCGTTGAAACGGGGAGGAGGAACACTGAAGCTTTCTTT. Residues: CSVETGRRNTEAFF. The variable domain in full, completed from reference TRBV29-1 and TRBJ1-1, reads SAVISQKPSRDICQRGTSLTIQCQVDSQVTMMFWYRQQPGQSLTLIATANQGSEATYESGFVIDKFPISRPNLTFSTLTVSNMSPEDSSIYLCSVETGRRNTEAFFGQGTRLTVV.

This clonotype was seen a few times. The gene calls are TRBV20-1 and TRBJ2-1, with D possibly matching TRBD1 (6 bases). The CDR3 has 15 amino acids. Trimming removed 0 bases from V and 0 bases from J, with 9 bases in between. The germline V gene encodes CDR1 DFQATT and CDR2 SNEGSKA (reference sequence). The CDR3 sequence: CSARDADSSYNEQFF. The DNA for the CDR3 is TGCAGTGCTAGAGATGCGGACAGCTCCTACAATGAGCAGTTCTTC.

The chain uses TRBV6-1 and TRBJ2-7; D tentatively reads TRBD1 or TRBD2 (7 bases each). Germline V gene lookup returns CDR1 MNHNS and CDR2 SASEGT. V lost 5 bases to trimming and J lost 0 bases, with 14 bases between them. The CDR3 has 15 amino acids. CDR3 region: CASSRSGDSSYEQYF. In nucleotides, the CDR3 is TGTGCCAGCAGTAGAAGCGGGGACAGCTCCTACGAGCAGTACTTC.

The gene calls are TRBV24-1 and TRBJ2-7; 9 nucleotides match TRBD2. Near its end, the DNA agrees better with TRBJ2-5, so the J call may be wrong. The V gene's germline CDR1 is KGHDR and CDR2 SFDVKD. CDR3 size: 17 residues. The DNA of the CDR3 is TGTGCCACCAGCGGAGGCCAGACTAGCGGTACGGGAGAGACCCAGTACTTC. This codes for CATSGGQTSGTGETQYF.

In its sample, this clonotype was seen many times. CDR3 nucleotide sequence: TGTGCCAGCAGTGAATCGGTCAGCTTCTATGGCTACACCTTC. Translated: CASSESVSFYGYTF. The chain joins TRBV25-1 to TRBJ1-2, with no clear D. The CDR3 length is 14 residues. Looked up from germline, CDR1 is MGHDK and CDR2 is SYGVNS. Trimming cost V 1 base and J 4 bases, with 10 bases left between them.

In DNA, the CDR3 is TGCAGCGTTGAAGATTCGCCCGAGGGGTCCTACGAGCAGTACTTC. Protein product: CSVEDSPEGSYEQYF. The chain is built from TRBV29-1 and TRBJ2-7; TRBD1 or TRBD2 may be the D gene (5 bases each). V gave up 0 bases and J gave up 1 base, with 13 bases separating them. The germline gives CDR1 SQVTM, CDR2 ANQGSEA. There are 15 residues in the CDR3.

The CDR3 sequence: CASSYSTPTAYEQYF. The CDR3 nucleotides read TGTGCCAGCAGTTACTCGACTCCTACGGCCTACGAGCAGTACTTC. The rearrangement uses TRBV6-5 and TRBJ2-7, with no clear D. This CDR3 contains 15 residues. Trimming left V 0 bases short and J 2 bases short, with 11 bases between. Germline values: CDR1 MNHEY, CDR2 SVGAGI.

This clonotype was counted at least ten times. This chain joins TRBV11-2 and TRBJ1-2, with D perhaps matching TRBD1 (5 bases). V lost 0 bases, J lost 8 bases, and 19 bases lay in between. CDR1 and CDR2 from the germline V gene are SGHAT and FQNNGV. The CDR3 totals 16 residues. This chain's CDR3 is CASSLEPTTARRGYTF. In nucleotides, the CDR3 is TGTGCCAGCAGCTTAGAGCCCACGACAGCCCGTAGAGGCTACACCTTC.

This chain joins TRBV6-5 and TRBJ2-5; possibly TRBD1 or TRBD2 for D (6 bases each). This CDR3 is 17 amino acids long. Trimming took off 2 bases at V and 10 bases at J, with 26 bases between the two ends. CDR1 MNHEY and CDR2 SVGAGI come from the germline V gene. This chain's CDR3 is CASSYDGTGAIGEVQYF. CDR3 DNA: TGTGCCAGCAGTTACGATGGCACGGGGGCAATTGGGGAAGTCCAGTACTTC.

This clonotype showed up just a few times. This chain connects TRBV3-1 to TRBJ2-1; D might be TRBD1 (5 bases). V lost 4 bases to trimming and J lost 0 bases, with 19 bases between them. The germline CDR1 and CDR2 sequences are LGHDT and YNNKEL (reference sequence). The length of the CDR3 is 18 residues. CDR3 bases: TGTGCCAGCAGCCCCCCCTTAGGGGCGCCGAGCTCCTACAATGAGCAGTTCTTC. Translated: CASSPPLGAPSSYNEQFF.

This chain links TRBV14 with TRBJ2-1, with unresolved D. This CDR3 is built from 13 residues. Germline V gene sequence: CDR1 SGHDN, CDR2 FVKESK. Trimming took 0 bases from V and 13 from J, leaving 13 bases between them. The CDR3 DNA is TGTGCCAGCAGCCAAGAGAGTACTTCCCGTCAGTTCTTC. Translation: CASSQESTSRQFF.

The J gene is TRBJ1-1, the V gene TRBV29-1; 7 nucleotides agree with TRBD1. The CDR3 runs 14 residues. The V segment lost 4 bases and the J segment 2 bases; nucleotides outside the gene matches: 7. Germline CDR1 is SQVTM and CDR2 is ANQGSEA. The CDR3 DNA reads as TGCAGCGTTGGACAGGGATTGCAAAACACTGAAGCTTTCTTT. Translation gives CSVGQGLQNTEAFF.

V gene TRBV6-1 combines with J gene TRBJ1-1; 9 nucleotides match TRBD1. Germline V gene lookup returns CDR1 MNHNS and CDR2 SASEGT. Trimming cost V 2 bases and J 8 bases; bases outside gene matches: 6. The CDR3 is 14 residues long. CDR3 sequence: CASSEYPDRGEAFF. The CDR3 coding sequence is TGTGCCAGCAGTGAATATCCCGACAGGGGGGAAGCTTTCTTT.

This clonotype has only a few counts. This chain links TRBV6-5 with TRBJ2-1; no clear D gene. Germline CDR1 reads MNHEY; CDR2 reads SVGAGI. The V end was cut by 6 bases, the J end by 5 bases, with 14 bases between. The CDR3 is made up of 14 amino acids. CDR3 amino acids: CASSPRWGDNEQFF. The CDR3 region has the DNA TGTGCCAGCAGCCCAAGGTGGGGTGACAATGAGCAGTTCTTC.